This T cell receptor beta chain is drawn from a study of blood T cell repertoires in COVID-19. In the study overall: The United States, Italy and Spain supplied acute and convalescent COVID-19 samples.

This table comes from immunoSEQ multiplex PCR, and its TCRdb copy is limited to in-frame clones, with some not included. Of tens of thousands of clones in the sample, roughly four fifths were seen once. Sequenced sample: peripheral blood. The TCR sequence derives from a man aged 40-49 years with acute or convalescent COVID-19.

The CDR3 loop is CATSRASGDRGEKLFF. CDR3 DNA: TGTGCCACCAGCAGGGCATCCGGGGACAGGGGAGAAAAACTGTTTTTT. The chain carries TRBV15 and TRBJ1-4, with 10 bases identical to TRBD1. Germline trimming cut 3 bases from V and 8 bases from J; bases unmatched to any gene: 9. Per the germline V gene, CDR1 is LNHNV and CDR2 is YYDKDF (reference sequence). The CDR3 spans 16 residues.